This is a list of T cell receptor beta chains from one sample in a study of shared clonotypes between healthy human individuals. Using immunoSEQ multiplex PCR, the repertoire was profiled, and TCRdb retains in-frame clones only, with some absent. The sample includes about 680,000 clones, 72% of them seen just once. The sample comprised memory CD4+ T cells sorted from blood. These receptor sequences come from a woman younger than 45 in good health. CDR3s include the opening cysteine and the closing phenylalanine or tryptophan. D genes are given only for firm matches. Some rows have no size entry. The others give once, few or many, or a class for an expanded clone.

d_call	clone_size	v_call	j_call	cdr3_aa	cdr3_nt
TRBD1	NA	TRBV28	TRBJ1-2	CASSSVGTGFYGYTF	TGTGCCAGCAGTTCGGTGGGGACAGGGTTTTACGGCTACACCTTC
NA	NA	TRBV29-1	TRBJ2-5	CSVGGGGETQYF	TGCAGCGTTGGGGGAGGAGGGGAGACCCAGTACTTC
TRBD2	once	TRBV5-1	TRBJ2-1	CASSLERGRGYNEQFF	TGCGCCAGCAGCTTGGAGCGGGGTAGGGGTTACAATGAGCAGTTCTTC
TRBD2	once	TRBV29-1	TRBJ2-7	CSVEKLVGGLSYEQYF	TGCAGCGTTGAGAAACTAGTGGGAGGGCTTTCCTACGAGCAGTACTTC
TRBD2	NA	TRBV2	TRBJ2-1	CASSRTRAIEQFF	TGTGCCAGCAGCAGGACTAGAGCGATTGAGCAGTTCTTC
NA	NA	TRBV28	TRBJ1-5	CASSPKGTYSNQPQHF	TGTGCCAGCAGCCCGAAGGGCACCTATAGCAATCAGCCCCAGCATTTT
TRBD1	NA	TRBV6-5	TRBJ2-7	CASSRGQGAYEQYF	TGTGCCAGCAGCCGCGGACAGGGGGCCTACGAGCAGTACTTC
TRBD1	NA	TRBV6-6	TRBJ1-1	CASSYSGQGTEAFF	TGTGCCAGCAGTTACTCTGGACAGGGAACTGAAGCTTTCTTT
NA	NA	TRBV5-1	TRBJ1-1	CASSLGGERTEAFF	TGCGCCAGCAGCTTGGGAGGGGAGAGGACTGAAGCTTTCTTT
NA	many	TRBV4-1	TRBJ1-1	CASSQVPGPNTEAFF	TGCGCCAGCAGCCAAGTTCCGGGTCCCAACACTGAAGCTTTCTTT
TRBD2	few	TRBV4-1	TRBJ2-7	CASSQDGRAWNEQYF	TGCGCCAGCAGCCAAGACGGGAGGGCCTGGAACGAGCAGTACTTC
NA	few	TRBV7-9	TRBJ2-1	CASSLKGNEQFF	TGTGCCAGCAGCTTAAAGGGGAATGAGCAGTTCTTC
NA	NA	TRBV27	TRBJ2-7	CASSLSTDSYEQYF	TGTGCCAGCAGTTTATCGACGGACTCCTACGAGCAGTACTTC
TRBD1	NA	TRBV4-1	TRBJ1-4	CASSHRDRVANEKLFF	TGCGCCAGCAGCCACCGGGACAGGGTTGCTAATGAAAAACTGTTTTTT
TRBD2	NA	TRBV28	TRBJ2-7	CASSLVEAGVYEQYF	TGTGCCAGCAGTTTAGTCGAAGCGGGAGTGTACGAGCAGTACTTC
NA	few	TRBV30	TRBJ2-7	CAWISVSYEQYF	TGTGCCTGGATTAGCGTTTCCTACGAGCAGTACTTC
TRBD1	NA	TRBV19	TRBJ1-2	CASSIATGVGYTF	TGTGCCAGTAGTATCGCGACAGGGGTTGGCTACACCTTC
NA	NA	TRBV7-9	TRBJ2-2	CASSLTSANTGELFF	TGTGCCAGCAGCTTAACCTCAGCGAACACCGGGGAGCTGTTTTTT
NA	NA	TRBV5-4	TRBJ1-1	CASRFRGTGTGEAFF	TGTGCCAGCAGATTTAGGGGGACTGGGACGGGTGAAGCTTTCTTT
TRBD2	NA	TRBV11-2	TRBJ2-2	CASRTGLAGGGNTGELFF	TGTGCCAGCCGGACAGGACTAGCGGGAGGTGGTAACACCGGGGAGCTGTTTTTT
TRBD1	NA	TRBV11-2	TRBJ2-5	CASSLDRTGVETQYF	TGTGCCAGCAGCTTAGATCGCACAGGGGTAGAGACCCAGTACTTC
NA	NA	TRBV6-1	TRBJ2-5	CASSVSIKVGTQYF	TGTGCCAGCAGTGTCAGCATCAAGGTCGGGACCCAGTACTTC
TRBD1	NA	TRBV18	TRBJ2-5	CASSQKAPGQGLETQYF	TGTGCCAGCTCACAAAAAGCGCCGGGACAGGGGTTGGAGACCCAGTACTTC
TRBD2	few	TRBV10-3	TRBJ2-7	CAISQGSGSFYEQYF	TGTGCCATCAGCCAGGGGAGCGGGAGTTTCTACGAGCAGTACTTC
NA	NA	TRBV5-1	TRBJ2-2	CASSFSSANTGELFF	TGCGCCAGCAGCTTTAGTAGCGCGAACACCGGGGAGCTGTTTTTT
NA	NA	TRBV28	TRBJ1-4	CASSSGTNEKLFF	TGTGCCAGCAGTTCCGGTACTAATGAAAAACTGTTTTTT
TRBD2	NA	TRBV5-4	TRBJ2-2	CASSDSRRDYGELFF	TGTGCCAGCAGCGATAGCCGCCGGGACTATGGGGAGCTGTTTTTT
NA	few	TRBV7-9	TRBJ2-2	CASSLVSANTGELFF	TGTGCCAGCAGCTTAGTTTCCGCGAACACCGGGGAGCTGTTTTTT
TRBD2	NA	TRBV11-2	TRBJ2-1	CASSLRAGGYNEQFF	TGTGCCAGCAGCCTTCGAGCGGGAGGCTACAATGAGCAGTTCTTC